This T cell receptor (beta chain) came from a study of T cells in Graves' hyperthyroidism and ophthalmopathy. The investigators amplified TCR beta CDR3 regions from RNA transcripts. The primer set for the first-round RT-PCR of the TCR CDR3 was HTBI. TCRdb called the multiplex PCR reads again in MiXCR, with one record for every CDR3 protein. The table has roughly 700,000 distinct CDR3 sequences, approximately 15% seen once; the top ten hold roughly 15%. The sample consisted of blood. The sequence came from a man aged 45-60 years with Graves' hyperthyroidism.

The chain's CDR3 is CSVDSGTGYNEQFF. The CDR3, as DNA: TGCAGCGTTGATTCCGGGACAGGCTACAATGAGCAGTTCTTC. The chain recombines TRBV29-1 with TRBJ2-1; 8 bases map to TRBD1. CDR3 length: 14 amino acids. V shed 3 bases and J 3 bases; nucleotides not matched to a gene: 4. Germline CDR1 SQVTM, CDR2 ANQGSEA.